The rows below give T cell receptor beta chains drawn from one sample of a study of a mutant IDH1 vaccine in newly diagnosed glioma. Sequencing used immunoSEQ multiplex PCR; TCRdb keeps in-frame clones, though not all of them. The table includes some 51,000 clones, 78% detected once. The antigens of these receptors remain unknown. Sample: PBMCs, taken from a glioma patient whose treatment included an IDH1 peptide vaccine. Every receptor here comes from a man in his fifties or sixties with glioma. CDR3s include the opening cysteine and the closing phenylalanine or tryptophan. A D gene is named only where the DNA matches it firmly. Clone size, where shown, is once, few, many, or a class for clones that have expanded.

D gene: -
V gene: TRBV27
J gene: TRBJ2-5
clone size: -
CDR3 DNA: TGTGCCAGCAGTCTCGGGGGGACCCAGTACTTC
CDR3 protein: CASSLGGTQYF

D gene: TRBD2
V gene: TRBV5-1
J gene: TRBJ2-3
clone size: -
CDR3 DNA: TGCGCCAGCAGCTTTGGTAGCGGGGGCACAGATACGCAGTATTTT
CDR3 protein: CASSFGSGGTDTQYF

D gene: -
V gene: TRBV6-4
J gene: TRBJ1-5
clone size: few
CDR3 DNA: TGTGCCAGCAGACACGGACAGATGGACCAGCCCCAGCATTTT
CDR3 protein: CASRHGQMDQPQHF

D gene: TRBD1
V gene: TRBV5-5
J gene: TRBJ2-7
clone size: -
CDR3 DNA: TGTGCCAGCAGCAAGACAGGGGGTTACTCCTACGAGCAGTACTTC
CDR3 protein: CASSKTGGYSYEQYF

D gene: TRBD1
V gene: TRBV9
J gene: TRBJ2-7
clone size: -
CDR3 DNA: TGTGCCAGCAGCGTAGGGGACAGCTCCTACGAGCAGTACTTC
CDR3 protein: CASSVGDSSYEQYF

D gene: TRBD1
V gene: TRBV15
J gene: TRBJ2-7
clone size: -
CDR3 DNA: TGTGCCACCAGCTTCGGGACAGGGCCCTCCTACGAGCAGTACTTC
CDR3 protein: CATSFGTGPSYEQYF

D gene: TRBD1
V gene: TRBV19
J gene: TRBJ1-5
clone size: -
CDR3 DNA: TGTGCCAGTAGTATTCCCAGGGGGAATCAGCCCCAGCATTTT
CDR3 protein: CASSIPRGNQPQHF

D gene: -
V gene: TRBV7-3
J gene: TRBJ1-1
clone size: -
CDR3 DNA: TGTGCCAGCAGCTTCCTCGCCTACACTGAAGCTTTCTTT
CDR3 protein: CASSFLAYTEAFF

D gene: -
V gene: TRBV19
J gene: TRBJ2-1
clone size: -
CDR3 DNA: TGTGCCAGTATTGGAGGAGGCAGGGGAGTTAGGAATGAGCAGTTCTTC
CDR3 protein: CASIGGGRGVRNEQFF

D gene: TRBD2
V gene: TRBV29-1
J gene: TRBJ2-5
clone size: -
CDR3 DNA: TGCAGCGTCCTAGCGGGGGAGACCCAGTACTTC
CDR3 protein: CSVLAGETQYF

D gene: -
V gene: TRBV5-1
J gene: TRBJ2-3
clone size: few
CDR3 DNA: TGCGCCAGCAGCTTGGAAGCAGCGGAAGATACGCAGTATTTT
CDR3 protein: CASSLEAAEDTQYF

D gene: TRBD1
V gene: TRBV7-2
J gene: TRBJ2-2
clone size: -
CDR3 DNA: TGTGCCAGCAGCTCATCCGGGACAGCGAACACCGGGGAGCTGTTTTTT
CDR3 protein: CASSSSGTANTGELFF

D gene: -
V gene: TRBV29-1
J gene: TRBJ1-1
clone size: -
CDR3 DNA: TGCAGCGGAGCAGTGAACACCGAAGCTTTCTTT
CDR3 protein: CSGAVNTEAFF

D gene: -
V gene: TRBV29-1
J gene: TRBJ1-2
clone size: -
CDR3 DNA: TGCAGCGTCTTATCCGGGGAGTCCTATGGCTACACCTTC
CDR3 protein: CSVLSGESYGYTF

D gene: TRBD1
V gene: TRBV2
J gene: TRBJ2-7
clone size: once
CDR3 DNA: TGTGCCAGCAGCTACCGGACAGGGCAGGAGCAGTACTTC
CDR3 protein: CASSYRTGQEQYF

D gene: TRBD2
V gene: TRBV5-6
J gene: TRBJ2-4
clone size: -
CDR3 DNA: TGTGCCAGCAGCTTGGCCTCGACTAGCGGGGGGTGGAACATTCAGTACTTC
CDR3 protein: CASSLASTSGGWNIQYF

D gene: -
V gene: TRBV11-3
J gene: TRBJ2-3
clone size: -
CDR3 DNA: TGTGCCAGCAGCTCCGGACAGACCACAGATACGCAGTATTTT
CDR3 protein: CASSSGQTTDTQYF

D gene: -
V gene: TRBV5-4
J gene: TRBJ1-3
clone size: few
CDR3 DNA: TGTGCCAGCAGCTATACGGGGTTGGTCCGTGGAAACACCATATATTTT
CDR3 protein: CASSYTGLVRGNTIYF

D gene: -
V gene: TRBV18
J gene: TRBJ2-3
clone size: -
CDR3 DNA: TGTGCCAGCTCACCAGCGGGAGATACGCAGTATTTT
CDR3 protein: CASSPAGDTQYF

D gene: -
V gene: TRBV13
J gene: TRBJ1-2
clone size: -
CDR3 DNA: TGTGCCAGCAGCCTATACCCTTCGGCGGGGGTCCGGTATGGCTACACCTTC
CDR3 protein: CASSLYPSAGVRYGYTF

D gene: -
V gene: TRBV27
J gene: TRBJ1-6
clone size: -
CDR3 DNA: TGTGCCAGCAGTTTATCGAGTTCACCCCTCCACTTT
CDR3 protein: CASSLSSSPLHF

D gene: -
V gene: TRBV7-3
J gene: TRBJ2-7
clone size: -
CDR3 DNA: TGTGCCAGCAGCTCGGCTCCGGGCTACGAGCAGTACTTC
CDR3 protein: CASSSAPGYEQYF

D gene: -
V gene: TRBV30
J gene: TRBJ2-7
clone size: -
CDR3 DNA: TGTGCCTGGAGGAGGGATTCCTACGAGCAGTACTTC
CDR3 protein: CAWRRDSYEQYF

D gene: TRBD1
V gene: TRBV29-1
J gene: TRBJ1-5
clone size: -
CDR3 DNA: TGCAGCGTTCTACGACAGGGGGAGACCAGCAATCAGCCCCAGCATTTT
CDR3 protein: CSVLRQGETSNQPQHF

D gene: -
V gene: TRBV30
J gene: TRBJ1-2
clone size: -
CDR3 DNA: TGTGCCTCTCCGAGGACGCTAAGATTCAACTATGGCTACACCTTC
CDR3 protein: CASPRTLRFNYGYTF

D gene: -
V gene: TRBV7-2
J gene: TRBJ1-6
clone size: -
CDR3 DNA: TGTGCAACCGGGAGAAATAATTCACCCCTCCACTTT
CDR3 protein: CATGRNNSPLHF

D gene: TRBD1
V gene: TRBV28
J gene: TRBJ2-7
clone size: -
CDR3 DNA: TGTGCCAGCAGGAATGCGAGACAGGGGTTCAACGAGCAGTACTTC
CDR3 protein: CASRNARQGFNEQYF

D gene: -
V gene: TRBV5-6
J gene: TRBJ2-1
clone size: -
CDR3 DNA: TGTGCCAGCAGCGTCGACGTGCCCCCGAACTCCTACAATGAGCAGTTCTTC
CDR3 protein: CASSVDVPPNSYNEQFF

D gene: TRBD1
V gene: TRBV29-1
J gene: TRBJ1-1
clone size: few
CDR3 DNA: TGCAGCGTCCGACAGGGGGCGGGGGATGAAGCTTTCTTT
CDR3 protein: CSVRQGAGDEAFF

D gene: -
V gene: TRBV4-1
J gene: TRBJ2-1
clone size: few
CDR3 DNA: TGCGCCAGCAGCCAAGGTAACAGGGTCAATGAGCAGTTCTTC
CDR3 protein: CASSQGNRVNEQFF

D gene: TRBD1
V gene: TRBV19
J gene: TRBJ2-7
clone size: -
CDR3 DNA: TGTGCCAGTAGGGGACAGGAGGGGGCCTACGAGCAGTACTTC
CDR3 protein: CASRGQEGAYEQYF